This T cell receptor beta chain was documented in a study of human T cells and chemical hapten exposure. The study, taken as a whole, reports: Expanded TCRs formed significantly more large CDR3 similarity clusters than controls.

V was clipped by 1 base and J by 1 base, with 10 bases between them. The CDR3 spans 15 residues. Per germline, CDR1 SNHLY and CDR2 FYNNEI. This clonotype showed up many times. Antigen: not known. In the original processing: A per-sample median of roughly 91,000 TCRs was observed, with a range of about 20,000 to 690,600. TCRdb re-analysed the RACE reads in MiXCR, keeping a single row per CDR3 protein. The V and J calls and clone size are TCRdb's, not the authors'. Here the sample spans about 300,000 distinct CDR3 sequences, around 5.5% being singletons. Time point in this sample: pre-sensitization, week 0. Treatment in this sample: therapeutic diphenylcyclopropenone sensitization with weekly scalp DPC. Prior to each patch test being applied, blood was drawn.

The sequence was collected from a woman under 30 with alopecia areata. Some clones in this sample may be carry-over from other donors' samples. The V gene is TRBV2, the J gene TRBJ1-1, with D unresolved. The sequencing used whole blood, collected in connection with sensitization to the hapten diphenylcyclopropenone (DPC). The CDR3 sequence: CASSEGNRGNTEAFF. In nucleotides, the CDR3 is TGTGCCAGCAGTGAAGGGAACCGGGGGAACACTGAAGCTTTCTTT.